This is a list of T cell receptor beta chains from one sample in a study of shared clonotypes between healthy human individuals. Repertoires were generated with immunoSEQ multiplex PCR, while TCRdb's copy carries only in-frame clones and drops some. Here the sample spans approximately 600,000 clones, 85% to 95% being singletons. Sequencing input: naive CD8+ T cells sorted from blood. Receptors originate from a woman in her twenties or thirties in good health. Each CDR3 is given with its conserved first and last residue. The D gene is left open where the match is weak. Some rows have no size entry. The others give once, few or many, or a class for an expanded clone.

clone size	J gene	D gene	V gene	CDR3 DNA	CDR3 protein
-	TRBJ2-7	TRBD2	TRBV2	TGTGCCAGCAGATCTACCGGGGCGGGAGGGTCCTACGAGCAGTACTTC	CASRSTGAGGSYEQYF
-	TRBJ1-6	-	TRBV7-6	TGTGCCAGCAGCTTAGTTCGGACACCGTCCTATAATTCACCCCTCCACTTT	CASSLVRTPSYNSPLHF
-	TRBJ1-2	TRBD1	TRBV5-1	TGCGCCAGCAGCAACAGGGGGCCACGGACGGATGGCTACACCTTC	CASSNRGPRTDGYTF
-	TRBJ2-7	TRBD1	TRBV20-1	TGCAGTGCCAGGACAGGCTACGAGCAGTACTTC	CSARTGYEQYF
once	TRBJ2-7	TRBD2	TRBV28	TGTGCCAGCAGCACCGGGACTAGCGGAACTTCCTACGAGCAGTACTTC	CASSTGTSGTSYEQYF
-	TRBJ2-1	TRBD2	TRBV4-1	TGCGCCAGCAGCCACCTTCGACTAGCGGTAACCAATGAGCAGTTCTTC	CASSHLRLAVTNEQFF
-	TRBJ1-1	-	TRBV29-1	TGCAGCGTTGAAGGGGCAGGGACTGAAGCTTTCTTT	CSVEGAGTEAFF
-	TRBJ1-5	-	TRBV2	TGTGCCAGCACGGAGAACAGGATTCATCAGCCCCAGCATTTT	CASTENRIHQPQHF
-	TRBJ1-2	-	TRBV4-2	TGTGCCAGCAGCCAAGAAGGGACATTCGACTATGGCTACACCTTC	CASSQEGTFDYGYTF
-	TRBJ2-3	-	TRBV2	TGTGCCAGCAGTGAAGCGCTCGGAGATACGCAGTATTTT	CASSEALGDTQYF
-	TRBJ2-7	-	TRBV11-3	TGTGCCAGCAGCTTGTTCGGGGATACCCACGAGCAGTACTTC	CASSLFGDTHEQYF
-	TRBJ2-6	-	TRBV27	TGTGCCAGCAGTCAAATACTGGCTTCTGGGGCCAACGTCCTGACTTTC	CASSQILASGANVLTF
-	TRBJ2-5	TRBD1	TRBV2	TGTGCCAGCAGTGATCGGGGTAGGACAGGGTATGAGACCCAGTACTTC	CASSDRGRTGYETQYF
once	TRBJ2-7	-	TRBV5-6	TGTGCCAGCAGCGTGTTGGGTTCCTACGAGCAGTACTTC	CASSVLGSYEQYF
-	TRBJ2-7	-	TRBV9	TGTGCCAGCAGCGCCAACATAGGCTACGAGCAGTACTTC	CASSANIGYEQYF
-	TRBJ2-7	TRBD1	TRBV27	TGTGCCAGCAGTGGGGGGACAGGGGAGGATTTCGGCGAGCAGTACTTC	CASSGGTGEDFGEQYF
-	TRBJ1-1	-	TRBV28	TGTGCCAGCTGCGAGGGCTGGACTGAAGCTTTCTTT	CASCEGWTEAFF
-	TRBJ2-1	TRBD2	TRBV30	TGTGCCTGGAGTGAGAGCGGGATTGGTTGGTTCTTC	CAWSESGIGWFF
-	TRBJ2-7	-	TRBV7-9	TGTGCCAGCAGCTTAGTAGCCGGTGAGACCTCCTACGAGCAGTACTTC	CASSLVAGETSYEQYF
-	TRBJ2-5	-	TRBV4-1	TGCGCCAGCAGCCAAGAGAGTTTAAGAGAGACCCAGTACTTC	CASSQESLRETQYF
-	TRBJ1-4	-	TRBV13	TGTGCCAGCAGCTTAGGAGGGAATATCGATGAACTGTTTTTT	CASSLGGNIDELFF
-	TRBJ2-3	-	TRBV27	TGTGCCAGAACACACAGGGAAGGCACAGATACGCAGTATTTT	CARTHREGTDTQYF
-	TRBJ2-4	-	TRBV29-1	TGCAGCGTTGAAGTATTTGAACAGGCGCAAAACATTCAGTACTTC	CSVEVFEQAQNIQYF
once	TRBJ2-2	TRBD2	TRBV5-4	TGTGCCAGCAGCGATAATAGCGGGAGGGCCGTCACCGGGGAGCTGTTTTTT	CASSDNSGRAVTGELFF
-	TRBJ2-3	-	TRBV5-1	TGCGCCAGCAGCCCGGGTAGGGGCACAGATACGCAGTATTTT	CASSPGRGTDTQYF
once	TRBJ2-7	TRBD2	TRBV19	TGTGCCAGTAGTATAGAGCTAGCGGGCTCCTACGAGCAGTACTTC	CASSIELAGSYEQYF
-	TRBJ2-7	TRBD1	TRBV10-1	TGCGCCAGGGCACCCCGGGACAGCCGTGAAGAGCAGTACTTC	CARAPRDSREEQYF
-	TRBJ1-1	-	TRBV9	TGTGCCAGCAGCGCGTCAGGGGCCATATACACTGAAGCTTTCTTT	CASSASGAIYTEAFF
-	TRBJ1-5	-	TRBV4-1	TGCGCCAGCAGCCAAGATGTGGGGTTAGGGGACCAGCCCCAGCATTTT	CASSQDVGLGDQPQHF
-	TRBJ2-1	TRBD2	TRBV7-9	TGTGCCAGCAGCATGACTAGCGCCGAGTCCAATGAGCAGTTCTTC	CASSMTSAESNEQFF
once	TRBJ1-2	-	TRBV19	TGTGCCAGTAGTATAGGTAGGGGAGGCGATGGCTACACCTTC	CASSIGRGGDGYTF
-	TRBJ1-5	-	TRBV27	TGTGCCAGCAGTCTAGAGTCCAATCAGCCCCAGCATTTT	CASSLESNQPQHF
-	TRBJ2-1	TRBD2	TRBV16	TGTGCCAGCAGCGGACTAGCGGGAGGTGACAATGAGCAGTTCTTC	CASSGLAGGDNEQFF
-	TRBJ2-2	-	TRBV29-1	TGCAGCGTTGGACAGCAACTCACCGGGGAGCTGTTTTTT	CSVGQQLTGELFF
-	TRBJ2-1	-	TRBV27	TGTGCCAGCAGCGGGGCGGCTAGCCTTGAGCAGTTCTTC	CASSGAASLEQFF
-	TRBJ2-7	-	TRBV13	TGTGCCAGCAGCTTAGGACAGGGAATAGCCTACGAGCAGTACTTC	CASSLGQGIAYEQYF
-	TRBJ2-3	TRBD1	TRBV4-1	TGCGCCAGCAGCCAAGATCGAGGACAGGGGGTAGAGATGGGAACAGATACGCAGTATTTT	CASSQDRGQGVEMGTDTQYF
-	TRBJ1-5	TRBD1	TRBV7-8	TGTGCCAGCAAAATCGACAGGGCAAGCAATCAGCCCCAGCATTTT	CASKIDRASNQPQHF
-	TRBJ2-7	-	TRBV28	TGTGCCAGCAGTTTGCCACACCCCTACGAGCAGTACTTC	CASSLPHPYEQYF